These 17 T cell receptor beta chains share one sample of origin, sequenced in a study of T cells after yellow fever vaccination. TCRdb independently ran MiXCR on the 5' RACE reads; one entry per CDR3 protein. In the table there are some 350,000 distinct CDR3 sequences, around 3.9% of which are singletons. The sample in question was PBMCs, obtained 5 days after the yellow fever booster vaccination. Receptors originate from a man aged 18 to 29 who received the YFV17D yellow fever vaccine.

This clonotype was seen at least ten times. V usage is TRBV12-3 or TRBV12-4 and J usage is TRBJ2-2; 9 nucleotides agree with TRBD1. This CDR3 region has 16 residues. With 6 bases clipped from V and 1 base from J, the junction kept 6 bases outside the gene matches. This CDR3 reads CASRSRQGGNTGELFF. The CDR3 DNA reads TGTGCCAGCAGATCACGACAGGGGGGGAACACCGGGGAGCTGTTTTTT.

In its sample, this clonotype was seen a few times. The rearrangement uses TRBV15 and TRBJ1-1, with 9 bases fitting TRBD1. The germline gives CDR1 LNHNV, CDR2 YYDKDF (reference sequence). Trimming took 5 bases from V and 5 from J; bases not matched to a gene: 3. The CDR3 has 13 amino acids. In DNA, the CDR3 is TGTGCCACCAGCCTGGACAGGGGAACTGAAGCTTTCTTT. Translating gives CATSLDRGTEAFF.

This sequence joins TRBV4-2 and TRBJ2-5; either TRBD1 or TRBD2 may fit D (6 bases each). Germline lookup yields CDR1 LGHNA and CDR2 YNFKEQ. The CDR3 covers 14 residues. The V and J ends lost 0 bases and 8 bases respectively, with 13 bases between them. CDR3 nucleotides: TGTGCCAGCAGCCAAGAGGTTGGAGGGGGAACCCAGTACTTC. Its translation is CASSQEVGGGTQYF.

This clonotype showed up just a few times. This rearrangement joins TRBV11-2 to TRBJ2-1; 9 bases agree with TRBD2. Germline CDR1 is SGHAT and CDR2 is FQNNGV. The ends lost 1 base at V and 5 bases at J; junction bases unmatched: 9. CDR3 size: 17 residues. The CDR3 loop is CASSLVGTSGLNNEQFF. CDR3 bases: TGTGCCAGCAGCTTAGTAGGTACTAGCGGGCTAAACAATGAGCAGTTCTTC.

The V gene is TRBV24-1, the J gene TRBJ1-1; TRBD1 might be the D (5 bases). The germline V gene has CDR1 KGHDR and CDR2 SFDVKD. V shed 4 bases and J shed 0 bases, with 17 bases lying between them. CDR3 size: 17 residues. CDR3 DNA sequence: TGTGCCACCAGTGAGACAAAGGGACTCCAAATGAACACTGAAGCTTTCTTT. It codes for CATSETKGLQMNTEAFF.

This clonotype was observed a handful of times. V usage is TRBV6-6 and J usage is TRBJ2-7; D remains unclear. The length of the CDR3 is 12 residues. The germline gives CDR1 MNHNY, CDR2 SVGAGI (reference sequence). The V end lost 5 bases, the J end lost 5 bases, and 10 bases lay between the germline ends. CDR3 in DNA: TGTGCCAGCAGTCACCCCCGGGACGAGCAGTACGTC. Amino acids: CASSHPRDEQYV.

This clonotype appeared a few times. The rearrangement links TRBV15 to TRBJ2-5, with 7 bases identical to TRBD2. Germline-derived CDR1 and CDR2 are LNHNV and YYDKDF (reference sequence). The J segment lost 2 bases and the V segment lost 5 bases, leaving 11 bases of the junction unmatched. This CDR3 contains 16 residues. The DNA for the CDR3 is TGTGCCACCAGCGGTGGGCTAGCGGCCATTCAAGAGACCCAGTACTTC. Its protein is CATSGGLAAIQETQYF. Drawing the rest from reference TRBV15 and TRBJ2-5, the complete variable domain is DAMVIQNPRYQVTQFGKPVTLSCSQTLNHNVMYWYQQKSSQAPKLLFHYYDKDFNNEADTPDNFQSRRPNTSFCFLDIRSPGLGDTAMYLCATSGGLAAIQETQYFGPGTRLLVL.

The rearrangement links TRBV30 to TRBJ2-7; D may be TRBD1 (5 bases). V was cut by 4 bases and J by 9 bases, with 13 bases left in between. Germline V gene data show CDR1 as GTSNPN and CDR2 as SVGIG (reference sequence). This CDR3 comprises 11 residues. The CDR3 loop reads CAWNLGARQYF. CDR3 sequence (DNA): TGTGCCTGGAACCTTGGGGCGCGGCAGTACTTC.

This clonotype was recorded at least ten times. For the CDR3, the DNA is TGCGCCAGCAGCGAGGGACAGGGTAACTATGGCTACACCTTC. As protein: CASSEGQGNYGYTF. V and J are TRBV5-1 and TRBJ1-2; 9 bases are shared with TRBD1. CDR1 is SGHRS, CDR2 YFSETQ, per germline. The CDR3 has 14 residues. V shed 4 bases and J 1 base; nucleotides not matched to a gene: 2.

V and J are TRBV18 and TRBJ1-4, with 8 bases that match TRBD1. V shed 2 bases, J shed 5 bases, and the junction held 7 bases outside the gene matches. There are 16 residues in the CDR3. Germline V CDR1 and CDR2: KGHSH, LQKENI. CDR3 in DNA: TGTGCCAGCTCACCAGGTCGGAGGGACAGGAATGAAAAACTGTTTTTT. Translated: CASSPGRRDRNEKLFF.

The chain employs TRBV4-3 and TRBJ2-1; tentative D call: TRBD1 (5 bases). From germline, CDR1 is LGHNA and CDR2 YSLEER. V dropped 1 base and J dropped 2 bases, with 12 bases sitting between them. The CDR3 sequence is 16 residues long. Here the CDR3 DNA reads TGCGCCAGCAGCCAAGTACCCGCAGGGCCCTACAATGAGCAGTTCTTC. Residues: CASSQVPAGPYNEQFF.

This clonotype occurred a few times. CDR3 DNA sequence: TGTGCCATCAGTGAGCTAGCGGATAACACCGGGGAGCTGTTTTTT. This translates into CAISELADNTGELFF. The rearrangement links TRBV10-3 to TRBJ2-2; 7 nucleotides match TRBD2. The V segment lost 2 bases and the J segment 2 bases; nucleotides outside the gene matches: 2. The CDR3 has 15 residues. Per germline, CDR1 ENHRY and CDR2 SYGVKD.

This chain uses TRBV6-5 with TRBJ2-1; 9 bases map to TRBD1. CDR3 length equals 14 residues. CDR1 is MNHEY and CDR2 is SVGAGI in the germline V gene. Losses at the gene ends were 7 bases for V and 9 bases for J; bases not matched to a gene: 10. The CDR3 DNA reads as TGTGCCAGCAAAACGGGACAGGGTGGTGGTGAGCAGTTCTTC. It is translated as CASKTGQGGGEQFF.

The J gene is TRBJ2-2, the V gene TRBV12-3 or TRBV12-4; no reliable D call. The germline V and J ends were trimmed by 0 bases and 8 bases, with 16 bases remaining between them. This CDR3 region has 16 residues. This chain's CDR3 is CASSLALFGDSGELFF. The CDR3, as DNA: TGTGCCAGCAGTTTAGCGCTCTTTGGGGATTCGGGGGAGCTGTTTTTT.

This clonotype turned up a few times. The chain combines TRBV6-6 with TRBJ1-1; D not resolved. Germline lookup yields CDR1 MNHNY and CDR2 SVGAGI (reference sequence). The CDR3 has 16 residues. V lost 8 bases, J lost 4 bases, and 23 bases lay in between. This chain's CDR3 is CASPLRKGLGGTEAFF. In nucleotides, the CDR3 is TGTGCCAGCCCCTTAAGGAAGGGTTTAGGAGGCACTGAAGCTTTCTTT.

The chain recombines TRBV6-6 with TRBJ2-5; the match to TRBD2 covers 8 bases. This CDR3 is 17 amino acids long. The V segment lost 2 bases and the J segment 0 bases; nucleotides outside the gene matches: 8. CDR1 is MNHNY, CDR2 SVGAGI, per germline (reference sequence). CDR3 sequence reads: CASSYLPGGSYQETQYF. The CDR3, as DNA: TGTGCCAGCAGTTACCTTCCGGGGGGGTCGTACCAAGAGACCCAGTACTTC.

This clonotype was observed at least ten times. The J gene is TRBJ2-5, the V gene TRBV5-1; TRBD1 might be the D (7 bases). This CDR3 spans 17 amino acids. V was trimmed by 4 bases and J by 0 bases, leaving 19 bases between them. Germline CDR1 SGHRS, CDR2 YFSETQ. The CDR3, as DNA: TGCGCCAGCAGCCCAGGGGGGTTATGGTTTAACCAAGAGACCCAGTACTTC. It codes for CASSPGGLWFNQETQYF.